Shown below are 8 T cell receptor beta chains from a single sample sequenced in a study of naive and memory T cell subsets. An equimolar mix of two oligonucleotides served as the beta constant-region primer for TRBC1 and TRBC2. TCRdb analysed the UMI-ligation and nested PCR reads with MiXCR anew, one entry per CDR3 protein. This sample has 75,000 to 85,000 distinct CDR3 sequences, with around 12% found just once. Sequenced: central memory CD4+ T cells from blood. Receptors originate from a human donor in good health.

The table lists this clonotype with many counts. The chain carries TRBV4-1 and TRBJ2-6; 7 bases agree with TRBD1. The CDR3 extends over 15 amino acids. J lost 0 bases, V lost 7 bases, and 3 bases had no gene match. Germline values: CDR1 MGHRA, CDR2 YSYEKL. Written as DNA, the CDR3 is TGCGCCAGCAAAGGGACAGCCTCTGGGGCCAACGTCCTGACTTTC. It specifies CASKGTASGANVLTF.

The chain carries TRBV28 and TRBJ1-1; D is undetermined. This CDR3 is built from 13 residues. The V gene's germline CDR1 is MDHEN and CDR2 SYDVKM. Between the trimmed V and J ends, which lost 3 bases and 5 bases, there was a span of 10 bases. The CDR3 sequence: CASSFSAGTEAFF. CDR3 coding DNA: TGTGCCAGCAGTTTTTCAGCGGGAACTGAAGCTTTCTTT.

The chain uses TRBV3-2 and TRBJ2-4; the DNA was not used to check the table's D call, TRBD2. TRBV3-2 is assigned pseudogene status. This CDR3 has 11 amino acids. Here the CDR3 reads CASSLGLVLYF. The CDR3 coding sequence is TGTGCCAGCAGCCTGGGACTAGTCCTGTACTTC.

This chain joins TRBV7-2 and TRBJ2-1; no clear D. With 4 bases removed from V and 2 bases from J, the gap between germline ends came to 3 bases. Germline V gene data show CDR1 as SGHTA and CDR2 as FQGNSA. This CDR3 comprises 12 residues. The CDR3 loop reads CASSSTYNEQFF. The CDR3 DNA follows: TGTGCCAGCAGCTCCACCTACAATGAGCAGTTCTTC.

The chain joins TRBV20-1 to TRBJ2-2, with no clear D. V lost 6 bases and J lost 5, with 13 bases in between. The CDR3 is 13 residues long. Germline V lookup: CDR1 DFQATT, CDR2 SNEGSKA (reference sequence). The DNA for the CDR3 is TGCAGTGCCCTCAATGATCCAACCGGGGAGCTGTTTTTT. Amino acid sequence: CSALNDPTGELFF.

This clonotype was seen at least ten times. The chain is built from TRBV12-3 or TRBV12-4 and TRBJ2-5, with TRBD2 as a possible D gene (6 bases). V lost 8 bases and J 2 bases, leaving 12 bases between the germline ends. The CDR3 sequence is 13 residues long. The CDR3 region is CASAPGDQETQYF. The DNA of the CDR3 is TGTGCCAGCGCCCCGGGGGATCAAGAGACCCAGTACTTC.

The chain is built from TRBV29-1 and TRBJ1-2, with a weak D call TRBD1 (5 bases). This CDR3 comprises 14 residues. The V end lost 4 bases, the J end lost 8 bases, and 20 bases lay between the germline ends. CDR1 and CDR2 (germline): SQVTM, ANQGSEA. Written as DNA, the CDR3 is TGCAGCGTTGTCGAGACGGGACCATTCGAGGGCTACACCTTC. As protein: CSVVETGPFEGYTF.

The chain uses TRBV10-3 and TRBJ1-4, with D uncertain. V was cut by 0 bases and J by 5 bases, with 10 bases left in between. The CDR3 runs to 15 residues. CDR1 and CDR2 (germline): ENHRY, SYGVKD. CDR3 DNA sequence: TGTGCCATCAGTGAGTCGGGAGGGTACAATGAAAAACTGTTTTTT. The encoded protein is CAISESGGYNEKLFF.